Below, 26 T cell receptor beta chains from the same sample are listed, as sequenced in a study of blood T cell repertoires in COVID-19. Some clones are missing from TCRdb's copy, which holds only in-frame ones; the method was immunoSEQ multiplex PCR. The data show about 120,000 clones, around 78% seen once. Sequencing was done on a sample of peripheral blood. The origin of the receptors is a man in his sixties or seventies with acute or convalescent COVID-19.

The chain links TRBV5-1 to TRBJ1-5; 8 bases map to TRBD1. V was pared by 4 bases and J by 5 bases, with 5 bases of the junction left unmatched. The V gene's germline CDR1 is SGHRS and CDR2 YFSETQ. The CDR3 is 14 residues long. Here the CDR3 DNA reads TGCGCCAGCAGCGACGGACAGGGCGATCAGCCCCAGCATTTT. Its protein product is CASSDGQGDQPQHF. The whole variable domain, remainder taken from reference TRBV5-1 and TRBJ1-5, is KAGVTQTPRYLIKTRGQQVTLSCSPISGHRSVSWYQQTPGQGLQFLFEYFSETQRNKGNFPGRFSGRQFSNSRSEMNVSTLELGDSALYLCASSDGQGDQPQHFGDGTRLSIL.

The V call is TRBV30, the J call TRBJ1-4, with a weak D call TRBD1 (6 bases). The V end lost 0 bases, the J end lost 5 bases, and 19 bases lay between the germline ends. This CDR3 comprises 17 residues. Per germline, CDR1 GTSNPN and CDR2 SVGIG (reference sequence). Here the CDR3 reads CAWSVLAGVGLNEKLFF. The CDR3 coding sequence is TGTGCCTGGAGTGTACTGGCAGGGGTTGGGCTCAATGAAAAACTGTTTTTT. The full variable domain, its missing parts supplied by reference TRBV30 and TRBJ1-4, is SQTIHQWPATLVQPVGSPLSLECTVEGTSNPNLYWYRQAAGRGLQLLFYSVGIGQISSEVPQNLSASRPQDRQFILSSKKLLLSDSGFYLCAWSVLAGVGLNEKLFFGSGTQLSVL.

In this sample, this clone turned up a few times. V usage is TRBV29-1 and J usage is TRBJ2-3; D may correspond to TRBD1 or TRBD2 (5 bases each). The V and J ends lost 4 bases and 3 bases respectively, with 14 bases between them. CDR1 and CDR2 from the germline V gene are SQVTM and ANQGSEA. The CDR3 sequence is 14 residues long. DNA for the CDR3: TGCAGCGTTGGAGACAGAATAGCGACAGATACGCAGTATTTT. This encodes CSVGDRIATDTQYF.

The V and J genes are TRBV7-2 and TRBJ1-2, with TRBD1 identical over 9 bases. Per germline, CDR1 SGHTA and CDR2 FQGNSA. Germline trimming cut 6 bases from V and 4 bases from J; bases unmatched to any gene: 15. This CDR3 contains 17 residues. The CDR3 nucleotides are TGTGCCAGCAGTACCGACAGGGGGATTAGTGGGTCCTATGGCTACACCTTC. It translates to CASSTDRGISGSYGYTF.

This clone was seen only a few times. This sequence joins TRBV18 and TRBJ2-5; D gene uncertain. The germline V gene encodes CDR1 KGHSH and CDR2 LQKENI. Trimming took off 0 bases at V and 5 bases at J, with 10 bases between the two ends. The CDR3 totals 14 residues. The CDR3 nucleotides are TGTGCCAGCTCACCACCGCATCGGTGGGAGACCCAGTACTTC. As protein: CASSPPHRWETQYF.

This clone has just a few counts. V and J are TRBV27 and TRBJ1-2, with D unresolved. This CDR3 has 13 residues. V shed 6 bases and J shed 3 bases, with 11 bases lying between them. CDR1 and CDR2 (germline): MNHEY, SMNVEV (reference sequence). The DNA for the CDR3 is TGTGCCAGCAGCCCAGAACATGACTATGGCTACACCTTC. Its protein is CASSPEHDYGYTF.

The chain has TRBV4-3 and TRBJ1-1, with D possibly matching TRBD1 (5 bases). CDR1 and CDR2 from the germline V gene are LGHNA and YSLEER. The CDR3 sequence is 16 residues long. Trimming removed 4 bases from V and 1 base from J, with 16 bases in between. The CDR3 DNA reads as TGCGCCAGCAGCCCCCATGGGGGACTACGGAACACTGAAGCTTTCTTT. This codes for CASSPHGGLRNTEAFF.

V usage is TRBV6-5 and J usage is TRBJ1-1, with 8 bases lining up with TRBD1. Germline V gives CDR1 MNHEY, CDR2 SVGAGI. V lost 6 bases to trimming and J lost 7 bases; unmatched junction nucleotides: 13. The CDR3 spans 15 residues. The CDR3 bases are TGTGCCAGCAGACCATCGTCAGGGGGCTACGGTGAAGCTTTCTTT. The encoded protein is CASRPSSGGYGEAFF.

The chain carries TRBV6-2 or TRBV6-3 and TRBJ2-2; D might be TRBD2 (5 bases). This CDR3 is 14 amino acids long. Trimming stripped 2 bases from V and 5 bases from J, with 9 bases between. Germline values: CDR1 MNHEY, CDR2 SVGEGT. CDR3 sequence reads: CASSYPLATGELFF. DNA of the CDR3: TGTGCCAGCAGTTACCCATTAGCGACCGGGGAGCTGTTTTTT.

The chain is built from TRBV4-3 and TRBJ1-2; possibly TRBD1 for D (5 bases). The CDR3 has 15 residues. V was shortened by 1 base and J by 4 bases, with 13 bases between the two germline ends. Germline loops: CDR1 LGHNA, CDR2 YSLEER. CDR3 sequence: CASSQGPGGTYGYTF. CDR3 DNA: TGCGCCAGCAGCCAAGGACCCGGGGGGACCTATGGCTACACCTTC.

The chain has TRBV3-1 (or the pseudogene TRBV3-2) and TRBJ2-7; D perhaps matches TRBD2 (6 bases). The germline V gene encodes CDR1 LGHDT and CDR2 YNNKEL (reference sequence). The CDR3 is 14 amino acids. The ends were cut back, 5 bases at V and 0 bases at J, with 11 bases in the middle. The CDR3 protein is CASSGTSSSYEQYF. CDR3 sequence (DNA): TGTGCCAGCAGCGGGACTTCTAGCTCCTACGAGCAGTACTTC.

The chain is built from TRBV7-9 and TRBJ2-3; D is possibly TRBD2 (6 bases). Trimming stripped 1 base from V and 2 bases from J, with 16 bases between. The V gene's germline CDR1 is SEHNR and CDR2 FQNEAQ (reference sequence). CDR3 size: 17 residues. For the CDR3, the DNA is TGTGCCAGCAGCTTAGTAACTAGCAGCCTATACACAGATACGCAGTATTTT. Translated: CASSLVTSSLYTDTQYF. The full variable domain, in which reference TRBV7-9 and TRBJ2-3 provide the parts outside the CDR3, is DTGVSQNPRHKITKRGQNVTFRCDPISEHNRLYWYRQTLGQGPEFLTYFQNEAQLEKSRLLSDRFSAERPKGSFSTLEIQRTEQGDSAMYLCASSLVTSSLYTDTQYFGPGTRLTVL.

This clone appeared a few times. This rearrangement joins TRBV7-2 to TRBJ2-1, with 10 nucleotides matching TRBD1. The CDR3 sequence is 15 residues long. Germline values: CDR1 SGHTA, CDR2 FQGNSA. Unmatched junction bases numbered 5, after V lost 5 bases and J lost 4 bases. CDR3 region: CASSPDRGGYNEQFF. For the CDR3, the DNA is TGTGCCAGCAGCCCGGACAGGGGGGGTTACAATGAGCAGTTCTTC.

This clone was counted a few times. The V gene is TRBV11-1, the J gene TRBJ2-1, with 10 bases lining up with TRBD2. Germline CDR1 reads SGHAT; CDR2 reads FQDESV (reference sequence). J lost 9 bases, V lost 5 bases, and 7 bases had no gene match. CDR3 size: 14 residues. This chain's CDR3 is CASSRAGGRSEQFF. The CDR3 bases are TGTGCCAGCAGCCGAGCGGGGGGGAGGAGTGAGCAGTTCTTC.

CDR3 coding DNA: TGTGCCAGCACCCTTAGCGGGGGGGCCCTCTCCTACGAGCAGTACTTC. It yields the protein CASTLSGGALSYEQYF. This chain connects TRBV7-2 to TRBJ2-7, with 11 bases aligning to TRBD2. The CDR3 loop spans 16 amino acids. Per the germline V gene, CDR1 is SGHTA and CDR2 is FQGNSA. Trimming at V came to 7 bases and at J to 0 bases, leaving 8 bases not matched to a gene.

This sequence joins TRBV3-1 (or the pseudogene TRBV3-2) and TRBJ1-5; D uncertain. The CDR3 totals 16 residues. V was cut by 1 base and J by 5 bases, with 15 bases left in between. Per the germline V gene, CDR1 is LGHDT and CDR2 is YNNKEL (reference sequence). In nucleotides, the CDR3 is TGTGCCAGCAGCCAAGGGCACCAACCGCCTTATCAGCCCCAGCATTTT. Protein product: CASSQGHQPPYQPQHF.

The V call is TRBV19, the J call TRBJ1-4, with 9 bases that match TRBD1. The V and J ends lost 10 bases and 15 bases, in that order; junction bases with no gene match: 21. The CDR3 is made up of 15 amino acids. Germline V gene data show CDR1 as LNHDA and CDR2 as SQIVND (reference sequence). CDR3 nucleotide sequence: TGTGCCACCTCACCTGGGACAGGGATCCCGGGATCGTTGTTTTTT. It encodes CATSPGTGIPGSLFF.

The J gene is TRBJ1-2, the V gene TRBV6-2 or TRBV6-3, with TRBD1 matching over 7 bases. The V segment lost 6 bases and the J segment 6 bases; nucleotides outside the gene matches: 13. Germline CDR1 is MNHEY and CDR2 is SVGEGT. The CDR3 consists of 15 residues. In nucleotides, the CDR3 is TGTGCCAGCAGCAACCGGGACAGCAGTTCTAATGGCTACACCTTC. Amino acid sequence: CASSNRDSSSNGYTF.

This chain joins TRBV7-2 and TRBJ2-2; TRBD2 matches 9 bases. The V gene end was trimmed by 2 bases and the J gene end by 6 bases; junction bases not matched to a gene: 4. The CDR3 is 15 amino acids. Germline V gene data show CDR1 as SGHTA and CDR2 as FQGNSA. Here the CDR3 DNA reads TGTGCCAGCAGCTTACCGGCGGGGGGGCCCGGGGAGCTGTTTTTT. Translating it yields CASSLPAGGPGELFF.

The V gene is TRBV7-3, the J gene TRBJ2-7, with 10 bases matching TRBD2. From germline, CDR1 is SGHTA and CDR2 FQGTGA. The CDR3 has 15 amino acids. Trimming removed 2 bases from V and 6 bases from J; junction bases left unmatched: 7. The CDR3 nucleotides read TGTGCCAGCAGCTTAGGCTCTAGCGGGGGATCCGAGCAGTACTTC. It yields the protein CASSLGSSGGSEQYF.

Comment on this clone: The junction does not match germline at one end; this may be a read error. V is TRBV5-1 and J is TRBJ2-3, with 8 positions matching TRBD2. The CDR3 is 16 amino acids. Germline V lookup: CDR1 SGHRS, CDR2 YFSETQ. CDR3 coding DNA: TGCGCCAGCAGGTTGGCGGGGGGTGCTAGCACAGATACGCAGTATTTT. Encoded protein: CASRLAGGASTDTQYF.

The rearrangement uses TRBV21-1 and TRBJ1-3. TRBV21-1 is a documented pseudogene. CDR3 length equals 12 residues. The CDR3 region has the DNA TGTGCCAGCAGCCGTTTGGGAAACACCATATATTTT. Its translation: CASSRLGNTIYF.

V usage is TRBV18 and J usage is TRBJ1-1; D gene unclear. V lost 3 bases and J lost 0, with 14 bases in between. The germline V gene has CDR1 KGHSH and CDR2 LQKENI. This CDR3 comprises 16 residues. CDR3 sequence: CASSPIHRVLNTEAFF. The CDR3 DNA follows: TGTGCCAGCTCACCGATCCACCGGGTGCTGAACACTGAAGCTTTCTTT.

This chain connects TRBV4-1 to TRBJ1-2; 8 nucleotides align to TRBD1. Germline V gives CDR1 MGHRA, CDR2 YSYEKL. V shed 4 bases, J shed 8 bases, and the junction held 12 bases outside the gene matches. The CDR3 is made up of 15 amino acids. In DNA form, the CDR3 reads TGCGCCAGCAGCCGAAGCAGGACAGGGCGTTTGGGCTACACCTTC. It codes for CASSRSRTGRLGYTF.

The chain couples TRBV4-3 to TRBJ2-2; tentatively, D is TRBD2 (6 bases). The germline CDR1 and CDR2 sequences are LGHNA and YSLEER. The V and J ends lost 3 bases and 8 bases respectively, with 13 bases between them. CDR3 length: 14 residues. CDR3 region: CASSQLRGGGELFF. Here the CDR3 DNA reads TGCGCCAGCAGCCAGCTGCGGGGCGGGGGGGAGCTGTTTTTT.

The rearrangement uses TRBV6-6 and TRBJ1-2; the D is unclear. Trimming pared 2 bases from V and 8 bases from J, leaving 9 bases between. The CDR3 extends over 12 amino acids. Germline CDR1 MNHNY, CDR2 SVGAGI (reference sequence). CDR3 DNA sequence: TGTGCCAGCAGTTACGCCGGGGAAGGCTACACCTTC. Residues: CASSYAGEGYTF.